This T cell receptor (beta chain) was identified in a study of T cell responses to AZD1222 COVID-19 vaccine. Study-wide findings and caveats: Spike-specific TCR breadth and depth both grew after two AZD1222 doses.

There are 15 residues in the CDR3. The V gene end was trimmed by 6 bases and the J gene end by 4 bases; junction bases not matched to a gene: 5. From germline, CDR1 is MRHNA and CDR2 SNTAGT. Assay used: immunoSEQ multiplex PCR; TCRdb lists only in-frame clones, some missing. The sample consists of fewer than 150,000 clones, over 75% of them appearing once. Comment on this clone: The antigen remains unidentified.

The origin of this receptor is an adult in good health. This rearrangement joins TRBV6-4 to TRBJ2-3; 12 bases are a match to TRBD2. This specimen consisted of peripheral blood, obtained on day 0 of AZD1222 vaccination. This chain's CDR3 is CASSQLAGGSDTQYF. In DNA, the CDR3 is TGTGCCAGCAGCCAACTAGCGGGGGGCTCAGATACGCAGTATTTT.